The clone carrying this TCR beta chain was picked up a small number of times. TCRdb reprocessed the 5' RACE reads via MiXCR and lists one record per CDR3 protein. In the table there are around 1.7 million distinct CDR3 sequences, under 35% of which are singletons. The entry originates in a study of identical twins. Germline CDR1 is MDHEN and CDR2 is SYDVKM. The CDR3 is made up of 12 amino acids. The V end was cut by 8 bases, the J end by 3 bases, with 11 bases between. The source material was cord blood. This TCR came from a newborn girl in good health. The chain carries TRBV28 and TRBJ2-7, with a tentative D call TRBD1 (5 bases). This CDR3 reads CASRPGIYEQYF. Written as DNA, the CDR3 is TGTGCCAGCCGCCCAGGGATCTACGAGCAGTACTTC.